What follows are 11 T cell receptor beta chains derived from one specimen sequenced in a study of memory CD4+ T cells and cytomegalovirus serostatus. The protocol was immunoSEQ multiplex PCR, while the TCRdb copy is restricted to in-frame clones and leaves out a portion. The data hold 45,000 to 60,000 clones, with over 60% observed a single time. Single viable CD3+CD4+CD8-CD45RO+ cells were sorted as the memory CD4+ T cells. Source material: memory CD4+ T cells from blood. The receptor set was obtained from an adult in good health and CMV-seropositive.

The genes are TRBV30 and TRBJ1-2, with D possibly being TRBD1 (6 bases). V was clipped by 4 bases and J by 5 bases, with 17 bases between them. The germline V gene encodes CDR1 GTSNPN and CDR2 SVGIG (reference sequence). The CDR3 is made up of 14 amino acids. DNA for the CDR3: TGTGCCTGGAAAGCCCCAGGGGAAATTTATGGCTACACCTTC. Amino acid sequence: CAWKAPGEIYGYTF. Full variable domain (rest looked up from reference TRBV30 and TRBJ1-2): SQTIHQWPATLVQPVGSPLSLECTVEGTSNPNLYWYRQAAGRGLQLLFYSVGIGQISSEVPQNLSASRPQDRQFILSSKKLLLSDSGFYLCAWKAPGEIYGYTFGSGTRLTVV.

The gene calls are TRBV5-1 and TRBJ2-2; no clear D gene. The ends were cut back, 5 bases at V and 3 bases at J, with 14 bases in the middle. Germline loops: CDR1 SGHRS, CDR2 YFSETQ. This CDR3 has 15 amino acids. CDR3 DNA: TGCGCCAGCAGTCGTGCCTCGATCCACACCGGGGAGCTGTTTTTT. It encodes CASSRASIHTGELFF.

The chain carries TRBV7-9 and TRBJ2-5; 7 bases map to TRBD1. In germline, CDR1 is SEHNR, CDR2 FQNEAQ (reference sequence). With V trimmed by 4 bases and J by 3 bases, 5 bases remained unmatched. The CDR3 has 14 residues. The CDR3 nucleotides are TGTGCCAGCAGCTCCGGGACAGCAAAAGAGACCCAGTACTTC. It codes for CASSSGTAKETQYF.

The chain combines TRBV4-2 with TRBJ1-2; D perhaps matches TRBD1 (5 bases). Deletions cut 1 base from V and 8 bases from J, with 14 bases between. The CDR3 is 14 residues long. Germline CDR1 and CDR2: LGHNA and YNFKEQ. CDR3 bases: TGTGCCAGCAGCCAAGGAGTAAGGGAGGGGGGCTACACCTTC. Its protein product is CASSQGVREGGYTF.

V usage is TRBV4-2 and J usage is TRBJ1-1; TRBD1 matches 7 bases. The CDR3 runs to 14 residues. Germline V CDR1 and CDR2: LGHNA, YNFKEQ. V shed 4 bases, J shed 5 bases, and the junction held 7 bases outside the gene matches. CDR3 DNA: TGTGCCAGCAGCCGTGAGGCGGGACAGACTGAAGCTTTCTTT. It encodes CASSREAGQTEAFF.

The chain combines TRBV5-1 with TRBJ2-7; D tentatively reads TRBD1 or TRBD2 (5 bases each). The V and J ends lost 4 bases and 0 bases respectively, with 14 bases between them. The CDR3 extends over 15 amino acids. The germline V gene encodes CDR1 SGHRS and CDR2 YFSETQ. The CDR3 coding sequence is TGCGCCAGCAGCCCTGAGGGGCGGAGCTCCTACGAGCAGTACTTC. Its protein is CASSPEGRSSYEQYF.

The gene calls are TRBV7-6 and TRBJ1-2; 7 bases map to TRBD1. Germline CDR1 reads SGHVS; CDR2 reads FNYEAQ. V dropped 1 base and J dropped 7; count of bases not matched to a gene: 6. CDR3 length: 14 residues. Written as DNA, the CDR3 is TGTGCCAGCAGCTTAGGGCAGGGGGTTGGTGGCTACACCTTC. It encodes CASSLGQGVGGYTF.

The chain employs TRBV29-1 and TRBJ2-7; 14 nucleotides line up with TRBD2. Trimming at V came to 6 bases and at J to 6 bases, leaving 19 bases not matched to a gene. CDR1 and CDR2 from the germline V gene are SQVTM and ANQGSEA. The CDR3 covers 18 residues. CDR3: CSVLGPGLAGAKVGEQYF. For the CDR3, the DNA is TGCAGCGTCCTCGGACCGGGACTAGCGGGAGCGAAGGTAGGCGAGCAGTACTTC.

The chain uses TRBV7-2 and TRBJ2-2; D not resolved. Germline CDR1 reads SGHTA; CDR2 reads FQGNSA. The ends were cut back, 5 bases at V and 2 bases at J, with 12 bases in the middle. The CDR3 totals 15 residues. In DNA, the CDR3 is TGTGCCAGCAGCCGAAGATCGGTCAACACCGGGGAGCTGTTTTTT. It encodes CASSRRSVNTGELFF.

This chain connects TRBV2 to TRBJ2-1; 11 nucleotides line up with TRBD2. Germline V gene data show CDR1 as SNHLY and CDR2 as FYNNEI. The length of the CDR3 is 15 residues. The junction had 2 bases not matched to a gene; V was cut back by 3 bases and J by 4 bases. The chain's CDR3 is CASSEGTSGYNEQFF. CDR3 DNA sequence: TGTGCCAGCAGTGAGGGGACTAGCGGTTACAATGAGCAGTTCTTC.

CDR3 sequence reads: CAWSEVGLNYEQYF. In DNA, the CDR3 is TGTGCCTGGAGTGAAGTTGGACTCAACTACGAGCAGTACTTC. This chain connects TRBV30 to TRBJ2-7, with D tentatively TRBD2 (5 bases). V was trimmed by 1 base and J by 3 bases, leaving 13 bases between them. Germline V gene sequence: CDR1 GTSNPN, CDR2 SVGIG (reference sequence). The CDR3 length is 14 residues.